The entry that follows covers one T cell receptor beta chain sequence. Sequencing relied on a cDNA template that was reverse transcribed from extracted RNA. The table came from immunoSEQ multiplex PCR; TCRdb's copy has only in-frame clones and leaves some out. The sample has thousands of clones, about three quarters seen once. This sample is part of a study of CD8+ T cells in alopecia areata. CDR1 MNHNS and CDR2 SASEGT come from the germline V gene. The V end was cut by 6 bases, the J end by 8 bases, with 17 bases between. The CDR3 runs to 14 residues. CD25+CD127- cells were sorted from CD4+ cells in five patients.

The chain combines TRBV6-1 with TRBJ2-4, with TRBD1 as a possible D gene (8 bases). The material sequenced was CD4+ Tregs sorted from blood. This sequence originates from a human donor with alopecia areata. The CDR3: CASRARTGRDIQYF. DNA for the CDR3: TGTGCCAGCAGAGCGAGGACAGGGAGGGACATTCAGTACTTC.